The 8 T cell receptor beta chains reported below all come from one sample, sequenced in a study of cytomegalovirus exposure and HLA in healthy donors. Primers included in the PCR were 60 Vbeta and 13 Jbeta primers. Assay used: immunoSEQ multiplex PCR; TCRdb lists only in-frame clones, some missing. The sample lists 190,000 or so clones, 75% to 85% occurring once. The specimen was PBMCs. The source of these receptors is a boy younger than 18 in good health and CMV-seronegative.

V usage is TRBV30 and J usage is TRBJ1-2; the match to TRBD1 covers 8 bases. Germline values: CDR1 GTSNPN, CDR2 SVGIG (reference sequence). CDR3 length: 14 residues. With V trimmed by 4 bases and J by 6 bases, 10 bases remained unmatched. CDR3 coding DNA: TGTGCCTGGAAGGGGGATCAGGGGGCCCATGGCTACACCTTC. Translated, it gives CAWKGDQGAHGYTF.

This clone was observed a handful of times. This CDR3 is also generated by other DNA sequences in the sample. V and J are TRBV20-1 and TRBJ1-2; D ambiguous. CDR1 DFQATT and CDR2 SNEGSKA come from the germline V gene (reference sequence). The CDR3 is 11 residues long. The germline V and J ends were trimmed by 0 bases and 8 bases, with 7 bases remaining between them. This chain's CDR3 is CSARDSSGYTF. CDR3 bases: TGCAGTGCTAGAGACAGTTCCGGCTACACCTTC.

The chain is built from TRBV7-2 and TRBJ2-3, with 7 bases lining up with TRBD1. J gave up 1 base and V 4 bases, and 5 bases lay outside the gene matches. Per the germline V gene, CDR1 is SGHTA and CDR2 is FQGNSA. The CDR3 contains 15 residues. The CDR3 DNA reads TGTGCCAGCAGCTCGCGGACAGGAGGCACAGATACGCAGTATTTT. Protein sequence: CASSSRTGGTDTQYF. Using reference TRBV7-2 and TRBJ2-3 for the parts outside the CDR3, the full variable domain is GAGVSQSPSNKVTEKGKDVELRCDPISGHTALYWYRQSLGQGLEFLIYFQGNSAPDKSGLPSDRFSAERTGGSVSTLTIQRTQQEDSAVYLCASSSRTGGTDTQYFGPGTRLTVL.

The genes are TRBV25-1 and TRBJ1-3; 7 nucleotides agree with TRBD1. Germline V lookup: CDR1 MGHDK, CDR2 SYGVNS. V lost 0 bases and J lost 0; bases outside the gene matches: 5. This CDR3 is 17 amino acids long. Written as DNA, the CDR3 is TGTGCCAGCAGTGAATATTTTGGGGACAGCTCTGGAAACACCATATATTTT. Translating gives CASSEYFGDSSGNTIYF.

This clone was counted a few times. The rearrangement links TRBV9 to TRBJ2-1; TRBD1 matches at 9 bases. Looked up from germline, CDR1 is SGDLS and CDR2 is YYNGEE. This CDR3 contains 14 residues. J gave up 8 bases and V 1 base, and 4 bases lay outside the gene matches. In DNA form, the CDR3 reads TGTGCCAGCAGCGTAAGGGGACAGGGTGATGAGCAGTTCTTC. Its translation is CASSVRGQGDEQFF.

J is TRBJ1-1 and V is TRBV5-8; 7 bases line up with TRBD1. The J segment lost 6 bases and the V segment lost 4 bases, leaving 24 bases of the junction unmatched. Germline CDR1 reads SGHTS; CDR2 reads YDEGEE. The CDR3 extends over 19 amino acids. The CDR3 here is CASSLSNERQGRGVPEAFF. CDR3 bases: TGTGCCAGCAGCCTTTCGAACGAACGACAGGGCCGGGGCGTCCCTGAAGCTTTCTTT.

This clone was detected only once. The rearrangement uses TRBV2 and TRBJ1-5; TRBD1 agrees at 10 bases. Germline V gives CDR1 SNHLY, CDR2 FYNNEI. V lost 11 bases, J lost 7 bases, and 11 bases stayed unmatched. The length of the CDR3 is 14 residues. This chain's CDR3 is CAVSTGGAGQPQHF. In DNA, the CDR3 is TGTGCCGTCTCGACAGGGGGCGCAGGGCAGCCCCAGCATTTT.

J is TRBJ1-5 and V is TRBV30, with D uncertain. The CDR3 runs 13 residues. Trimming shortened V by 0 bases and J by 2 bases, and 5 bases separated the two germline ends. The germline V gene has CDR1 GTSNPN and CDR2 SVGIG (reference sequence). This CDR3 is CAWSVLGNQPQHF. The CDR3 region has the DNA TGTGCCTGGAGTGTACTGGGCAATCAGCCCCAGCATTTT.